The clone carrying this T cell receptor (beta chain) was counted many times. The record originates from a study of human T cells and chemical hapten exposure. TCRdb recomputed calls from the RACE reads with MiXCR, one row per CDR3 protein. In the table there are hundreds of thousands of distinct CDR3 sequences, about 6.9% of which are singletons. Indicated time point: patch test 2, 6 weeks after DPC sensitization. As to treatment: therapeutic diphenylcyclopropenone sensitization with weekly scalp DPC. V lost 4 bases to trimming and J lost 8 bases, with 14 bases between them. CDR3 length: 14 amino acids. Per the germline V gene, CDR1 is MNHEY and CDR2 is SVGAGI.

The source material was whole blood, sampled in connection with sensitization to the hapten diphenylcyclopropenone (DPC). The rearrangement joins TRBV6-5 to TRBJ1-4, with D uncertain. This TCR derives from a young woman with alopecia areata. Some clones in this sample may be carry-over from other donors' samples. The CDR3 sequence is CASSSLRATEKLFF. CDR3 sequence (DNA): TGTGCCAGCAGTTCACTCCGGGCCACCGAAAAACTGTTTTTT.